Listed below are T cell receptor beta chains from one sample, sequenced in a study of HIV-infected patients and healthy controls. One entry per CDR3 protein, called by TCRdb with MiXCR from the 5' RACE reads. The table has 13,000 or so distinct CDR3 sequences, roughly a tenth seen once. The sequenced material came from blood. Every receptor here comes from an adult in good health. Both conserved end residues are part of each CDR3. Each record gives: D gene, clone size, V gene, J gene, CDR3 DNA, CDR3 protein. D genes are given only for firm matches. Clone size is given for some rows only: seen once, a few or many times, or a class if the clone is expanded.

d_call: TRBD2
clone_size: NA
v_call: TRBV19
j_call: TRBJ2-1
cdr3_nt: TGTGCCAGTAGCCCTCCTCAAATAGCGGGAGGGCCCAATGAGCAGTTCTTC
cdr3_aa: CASSPPQIAGGPNEQFF

d_call: NA
clone_size: many
v_call: TRBV4-1
j_call: TRBJ2-7
cdr3_nt: TGCGCCAGCAGCCAAGAAGAACAGTACGAGCAGTACTTC
cdr3_aa: CASSQEEQYEQYF

d_call: TRBD1
clone_size: many
v_call: TRBV7-6
j_call: TRBJ1-6
cdr3_nt: TGTGCCAGCAGCCAGCGGGCCGGGACAGGGAATTCACCCCTCCACTTT
cdr3_aa: CASSQRAGTGNSPLHF

d_call: NA
clone_size: NA
v_call: TRBV12-3/TRBV12-4
j_call: TRBJ1-1
cdr3_nt: TGTGCCAGCAGGTTAACAGGGTCCACTGAAGCTTTCTTT
cdr3_aa: CASRLTGSTEAFF

d_call: TRBD1
clone_size: many
v_call: TRBV2
j_call: TRBJ2-5
cdr3_nt: TGTGCCAGCGGCCGGGACAGCCTTCGATTGGAGACCCAGTACTTC
cdr3_aa: CASGRDSLRLETQYF

d_call: NA
clone_size: many
v_call: TRBV5-4
j_call: TRBJ2-7
cdr3_nt: TGTGCCAGCAGCCTCTCAGGGCTAGACGAGCAGTACTTC
cdr3_aa: CASSLSGLDEQYF

d_call: NA
clone_size: few
v_call: TRBV6-5
j_call: TRBJ1-2
cdr3_nt: TGTGCCAGCAGTTTCCAGCTTTCAGGGAACTATGGCTACACCTTC
cdr3_aa: CASSFQLSGNYGYTF

d_call: NA
clone_size: NA
v_call: TRBV5-6
j_call: TRBJ2-1
cdr3_nt: TGTGCCAGCAGCTTGGCGGGATACGAGCAGTTCTTC
cdr3_aa: CASSLAGYEQFF

d_call: NA
clone_size: many
v_call: TRBV20-1
j_call: TRBJ2-4
cdr3_nt: TGCAGTGCCGTCGGGGCAGTACAGTACTTC
cdr3_aa: CSAVGAVQYF

d_call: TRBD1
clone_size: medium-sized
v_call: TRBV20-1
j_call: TRBJ2-5
cdr3_nt: TGCAGTGCTAAGACCCGGTACAGGGGGCGAGAGACCCAGTACTTC
cdr3_aa: CSAKTRYRGRETQYF

d_call: NA
clone_size: NA
v_call: TRBV29-1
j_call: TRBJ1-2
cdr3_nt: TGCAGCGTGGGCGGCGGGCCCTATGGCTACACCTTC
cdr3_aa: CSVGGGPYGYTF

d_call: NA
clone_size: NA
v_call: TRBV5-1
j_call: TRBJ1-2
cdr3_nt: TGCGCCAGCAGCTTTAGGGAGAAAGGCTATGGCTACACCTTC
cdr3_aa: CASSFREKGYGYTF

d_call: TRBD1
clone_size: many
v_call: TRBV10-3
j_call: TRBJ1-6
cdr3_nt: TGTGCCATCAAGGACAGGGAAGAATCACCCCTCCACTTT
cdr3_aa: CAIKDREESPLHF

d_call: NA
clone_size: many
v_call: TRBV11-2
j_call: TRBJ1-3
cdr3_nt: TGTGCCAGCAGCTTAGGGTACGCAAACACCATATATTTT
cdr3_aa: CASSLGYANTIYF

d_call: NA
clone_size: medium-sized
v_call: TRBV5-1
j_call: TRBJ2-6
cdr3_nt: TGCGCCAGCAGCTTGGGACATGTGGACTCTGGGGCCAACGTCCTGACTTTC
cdr3_aa: CASSLGHVDSGANVLTF

d_call: TRBD1
clone_size: medium-sized
v_call: TRBV3-1
j_call: TRBJ1-3
cdr3_nt: TGTGCCAGCAGCCTTGGGACAGGGCTTTCTGGAAACACCATATATTTT
cdr3_aa: CASSLGTGLSGNTIYF

d_call: NA
clone_size: NA
v_call: TRBV6-4
j_call: TRBJ1-2
cdr3_nt: TGTGCCAGCAGTGACTCGAACTATGGCTACACCTTC
cdr3_aa: CASSDSNYGYTF

d_call: TRBD2
clone_size: NA
v_call: TRBV20-1
j_call: TRBJ2-3
cdr3_nt: TGCAGTGCTAGAATCGCCCTAGCGGCCCGCACAGATACGCAGTATTTT
cdr3_aa: CSARIALAARTDTQYF

d_call: TRBD1
clone_size: many
v_call: TRBV3-1
j_call: TRBJ1-2
cdr3_nt: TGTGCCAGCGCCGCCGGGACAGGGGTCGGCTATGGCTACACCTTC
cdr3_aa: CASAAGTGVGYGYTF

d_call: NA
clone_size: many
v_call: TRBV3-1
j_call: TRBJ2-5
cdr3_nt: TGTGCCAGCAGCCAAGAGTTCTTAAAGGGGTACCAAGAGACCCAGTACTTC
cdr3_aa: CASSQEFLKGYQETQYF

d_call: TRBD1
clone_size: NA
v_call: TRBV14
j_call: TRBJ1-1
cdr3_nt: TGTGCCAGCAGCCAAGCAGGGGGCGCGGCTGAAGCTTTCTTT
cdr3_aa: CASSQAGGAAEAFF

d_call: NA
clone_size: many
v_call: TRBV7-2
j_call: TRBJ1-2
cdr3_nt: TGTGCCAGCAGCCCATCAGCTAACTATGGCTACACCTTC
cdr3_aa: CASSPSANYGYTF

d_call: NA
clone_size: medium-sized
v_call: TRBV5-4
j_call: TRBJ2-6
cdr3_nt: TGTGCCAGCAGCTTATCCCAGGGACGATCTGGGGCCAACGTCCTGACTTTC
cdr3_aa: CASSLSQGRSGANVLTF

d_call: NA
clone_size: many
v_call: TRBV29-1
j_call: TRBJ1-1
cdr3_nt: TGCAGCGTTGACCGAGGGAAGCAGGGAGCTTTCTTT
cdr3_aa: CSVDRGKQGAFF

d_call: TRBD1
clone_size: many
v_call: TRBV14
j_call: TRBJ2-3
cdr3_nt: TGTGCCAGCAGCCGTCTACAGGGGGCTCTCACAGATACGCAGTATTTT
cdr3_aa: CASSRLQGALTDTQYF

d_call: NA
clone_size: many
v_call: TRBV10-3
j_call: TRBJ2-7
cdr3_nt: TGTGCCATCAGTGAGATAGGCCCTACCGAGCAGTACTTC
cdr3_aa: CAISEIGPTEQYF

d_call: NA
clone_size: many
v_call: TRBV4-1
j_call: TRBJ1-3
cdr3_nt: TGCGCCAGCAGCCAAGAACAGACAAACTCTGGAAACACCATATATTTT
cdr3_aa: CASSQEQTNSGNTIYF

d_call: NA
clone_size: medium-sized
v_call: TRBV7-9
j_call: TRBJ2-7
cdr3_nt: TGTGCCAGCAGCTTAGCCAGACCGGGGCCCTACGAGCAGTACTTC
cdr3_aa: CASSLARPGPYEQYF

d_call: NA
clone_size: medium-sized
v_call: TRBV2
j_call: TRBJ1-4
cdr3_nt: TGTGCCAGCATGCGGACATCCAATGAAAAACTGTTTTTT
cdr3_aa: CASMRTSNEKLFF

d_call: TRBD1
clone_size: medium-sized
v_call: TRBV28
j_call: TRBJ1-5
cdr3_nt: TGTGCCAGCAGTTTTGAAGGGGGCAAAAGCAATCAGCCCCAGCATTTT
cdr3_aa: CASSFEGGKSNQPQHF

d_call: TRBD1
clone_size: NA
v_call: TRBV27
j_call: TRBJ2-5
cdr3_nt: TGTGCCAGCAGCACCGGGAGCGGAGGGACAGGGGTGATCGAGACCCAGTACTTC
cdr3_aa: CASSTGSGGTGVIETQYF

d_call: NA
clone_size: many
v_call: TRBV20-1
j_call: TRBJ1-5
cdr3_nt: TGCAGTGCTAGAGACGAAAGCAGGGAACAGCCCCAGCATTTT
cdr3_aa: CSARDESREQPQHF